The next 12 T cell receptor beta chains were all read from a single sample in a study of cytomegalovirus exposure and HLA in healthy donors. In the PCR, 60 Vbeta and 13 Jbeta primers were used. TCRdb keeps only in-frame clones here, not all; method: immunoSEQ multiplex PCR. The repertoire consists of 150,000 to 200,000 clones, with about 81% occurring once and the leading ten covering approximately 2%. Specimen: PBMCs. These receptors were collected from a woman aged 25 to 39 in good health and CMV-seronegative.

CDR3 in amino acids: CASSPPSGSYEQYF. Written as DNA, the CDR3 is TGTGCCAGCAGCCCGCCTAGCGGGAGCTACGAGCAGTACTTC. J is TRBJ2-7 and V is TRBV7-2; 10 bases map to TRBD2. Germline lookup yields CDR1 SGHTA and CDR2 FQGNSA. V lost 5 bases to trimming and J lost 3 bases; unmatched junction nucleotides: 4. The CDR3 is made up of 14 amino acids.

The chain recombines TRBV5-6 with TRBJ2-1; TRBD2 aligns across 7 bases. The CDR3 runs to 14 residues. The J segment lost 10 bases and the V segment lost 4 bases, leaving 11 bases of the junction unmatched. The germline gives CDR1 SGHDT, CDR2 YYEEEE. Written as DNA, the CDR3 is TGTGCCAGCAGCACCCGGGGCCTCGGGAGGGAGCAGTTCTTC. Protein product: CASSTRGLGREQFF. Filled out from reference TRBV5-6 and TRBJ2-1, the complete variable domain reads DAGVTQSPTHLIKTRGQQVTLRCSPKSGHDTVSWYQQALGQGPQFIFQYYEEEERQRGNFPDRFSGHQFPNYSSELNVNALLLGDSALYLCASSTRGLGREQFFGPGTRLTVL.

In regard to this clone: A junction boundary mismatches the germline segment, possibly from a read error. The rearrangement joins TRBV7-9 to TRBJ2-7; tentatively, D is TRBD2 (5 bases). Germline V gene sequence: CDR1 SEHNR, CDR2 FQNEAQ (reference sequence). This CDR3 comprises 12 residues. The CDR3 DNA sequence: TGTTCCAGCAGCTTACACGGAGGCGAGCAGTACTTC. This gives the protein CSSSLHGGEQYF.

This clone has only a few counts. The chain couples TRBV19 to TRBJ2-1; a weak D match, TRBD2 (5 bases). Germline V gene lookup returns CDR1 LNHDA and CDR2 SQIVND (reference sequence). Trimming removed 1 base from V and 1 base from J, with 8 bases in between. The CDR3 is 15 amino acids. The chain's CDR3 is CASSIVTTSYNEQFF. DNA for the CDR3: TGTGCCAGTAGTATAGTGACTACTTCCTACAATGAGCAGTTCTTC.

This clone was found a few times. J is TRBJ2-2 and V is TRBV9; 13 nucleotides align to TRBD2. J was trimmed by 6 bases and V by 3 bases; bases with no gene match: 2. Germline V gene data show CDR1 as SGDLS and CDR2 as YYNGEE. The CDR3 runs 15 residues. The CDR3 sequence is CASSAGLAGAGELFF. CDR3 sequence (DNA): TGTGCCAGCAGCGCCGGACTAGCGGGAGCCGGGGAGCTGTTTTTT.

The genes are TRBV4-2 and TRBJ2-2, with 11 bases aligning to TRBD2. Germline CDR1 and CDR2: LGHNA and YNFKEQ. CDR3 length: 17 amino acids. Trimming took 4 bases from V and 5 from J; bases not matched to a gene: 9. CDR3 coding DNA: TGTGCCAGCAGCCGACAGCTAGCGGGAGGAGGAACCGGGGAGCTGTTTTTT. Its translation: CASSRQLAGGGTGELFF.

The chain is built from TRBV4-3 and TRBJ1-4; 8 bases agree with TRBD1. V lost 0 bases, J lost 7 bases, and 7 bases stayed unmatched. The V gene's germline CDR1 is LGHNA and CDR2 YSLEER. There are 16 residues in the CDR3. CDR3 protein: CASSQEGAGGVEKLFF. The CDR3 DNA reads as TGCGCCAGCAGCCAAGAAGGGGCAGGGGGCGTTGAAAAACTGTTTTTT.

The chain has TRBV6-1 and TRBJ2-3; D is ambiguous. V was clipped by 7 bases and J by 3 bases, with 11 bases between them. This CDR3 has 13 residues. CDR1 and CDR2 (germline): MNHNS, SASEGT. DNA of the CDR3: TGTGCCAGCACTATTGAGGCGACAGATACGCAGTATTTT. Translated: CASTIEATDTQYF.

V gene TRBV4-3 combines with J gene TRBJ2-1, with TRBD2 identical over 9 bases. V shed 1 base and J 4 bases; nucleotides not matched to a gene: 8. Germline V lookup: CDR1 LGHNA, CDR2 YSLEER. The CDR3 is 17 amino acids. For the CDR3, the DNA is TGCGCCAGCAGCCAAGGGACTAGCGTTGTTGGGTACAATGAGCAGTTCTTC. It specifies CASSQGTSVVGYNEQFF.

The J gene is TRBJ2-7, the V gene TRBV28; 9 bases match TRBD1. CDR3 length: 14 amino acids. Germline values: CDR1 MDHEN, CDR2 SYDVKM. The J segment lost 4 bases and the V segment lost 7 bases, leaving 8 bases of the junction unmatched. The CDR3 loop reads CASIGGTGSYEQYF. Written as DNA, the CDR3 is TGTGCCAGCATTGGGGGGACAGGGTCTTACGAGCAGTACTTC.

This chain uses TRBV4-1 with TRBJ1-2; 8 bases map to TRBD1. The CDR3 spans 14 residues. Trimming removed 1 base from V and 8 bases from J; junction bases left unmatched: 6. Germline assignment: CDR1 MGHRA and CDR2 YSYEKL. The CDR3 coding sequence is TGCGCCAGCAGCCAAGTAGGACAGGGAGGCGGCTACACCTTC. It encodes CASSQVGQGGGYTF.

This clone was seen only a few times. This chain uses TRBV7-9 with TRBJ2-2, with 7 nucleotides matching TRBD2. The CDR3 has 15 amino acids. The germline CDR1 and CDR2 sequences are SEHNR and FQNEAQ (reference sequence). J lost 4 bases, V lost 5 bases, and 7 bases had no gene match. CDR3 amino acids: CASSISGKGTGELFF. Here the CDR3 DNA reads TGTGCCAGCAGCATAAGCGGGAAGGGCACCGGGGAGCTGTTTTTT.